The next 8 T cell receptor beta chains were all read from a single sample in a study of blood T cells in healthy people across ages. Primed by a sample-barcoded 5' primer and a J-beta primer mix, a second PCR proceeded for about 6 to 11 cycles. TCRdb re-called the 5' RACE reads with MiXCR, one entry per CDR3 protein. The sample includes 1.8 million or so distinct CDR3 sequences, about 39% seen only once; the top ten take more than 20%. The sample consisted of blood. The source is a human donor in good health.

The chain uses TRBV7-3 and TRBJ1-6; 9 nucleotides line up with TRBD1. CDR3 size: 16 residues. V dropped 4 bases and J dropped 8; count of bases not matched to a gene: 9. Germline assignment: CDR1 SGHTA and CDR2 FQGTGA. CDR3 coding DNA: TGTGCCAGCAGCTCCAGAGCGGGACAGGGAGATTCACCCCTCCACTTT. Its translation is CASSSRAGQGDSPLHF.

The V gene is TRBV7-3, the J gene TRBJ1-2; TRBD1 aligns across 7 bases. CDR1 is SGHTA, CDR2 FQGTGA, per germline. The CDR3 runs 13 residues. V lost 5 bases, J lost 8 bases, and 8 bases stayed unmatched. The CDR3 here is CASSQGGTAGYTF. In nucleotides, the CDR3 is TGTGCCAGCAGCCAGGGGGGGACAGCCGGCTACACCTTC.

The chain employs TRBV7-3 and TRBJ2-1, with D perhaps TRBD2 (6 bases). The CDR3 loop spans 18 amino acids. The V end was cut by 6 bases, the J end by 0 bases, with 21 bases between. CDR1 and CDR2 (germline): SGHTA, FQGTGA. CDR3 nucleotide sequence: TGTGCCAGCAGTTTCGCCCCTAGGAGCGGGCGCTCCTACAATGAGCAGTTCTTC. It codes for CASSFAPRSGRSYNEQFF.

This clonotype was observed a handful of times. The genes are TRBV7-2 and TRBJ2-7, with a possible D match to TRBD1 (6 bases). V gave up 2 bases and J gave up 2 bases, with 13 bases separating them. Germline CDR1 is SGHTA and CDR2 is FQGNSA. The CDR3 is 15 residues long. The CDR3 DNA is TGTGCCAGCAGCTTAAGCGCAGGGGTCGCCTACGAGCAGTACTTC. This codes for CASSLSAGVAYEQYF.

This chain connects TRBV20-1 to TRBJ1-6; D unclear. The CDR3 is 13 residues long. The V end lost 1 base, the J end lost 7 bases, and 8 bases lay between the germline ends. The germline CDR1 and CDR2 sequences are DFQATT and SNEGSKA (reference sequence). The chain's CDR3 is CSARVTVNSPLHF. CDR3 DNA: TGCAGTGCTAGAGTAACAGTAAATTCACCCCTCCACTTT.

This sequence joins TRBV27 and TRBJ2-3; 7 positions match TRBD1. Germline V gene data show CDR1 as MNHEY and CDR2 as SMNVEV (reference sequence). The CDR3 contains 15 residues. V was clipped by 2 bases and J by 6 bases; unmatched bases: 8. The CDR3 sequence: CASSLPGQPRDTQYF. The CDR3 nucleotides read TGTGCCAGCAGTTTACCGGGACAGCCTAGGGATACGCAGTATTTT.

This clonotype was seen many times. The chain couples TRBV24-1 to TRBJ2-7, with D tentatively TRBD2 (6 bases). V lost 2 bases and J lost 5, with 15 bases in between. The germline V gene encodes CDR1 KGHDR and CDR2 SFDVKD. This CDR3 has 15 amino acids. The CDR3 bases are TGTGCCACCAGTGATTCTCCAATGCGGACTAACGAGCAGTACTTC. Protein product: CATSDSPMRTNEQYF.

In this sample, this clonotype turned up a few times. CDR3 nucleotides: TGCGCCAGCAGCCAAGAATTAAACAGGGTCTACGAGCAGTACTTC. Protein product: CASSQELNRVYEQYF. The genes are TRBV4-3 and TRBJ2-7, with D tentatively TRBD1 (6 bases). CDR1 is LGHNA and CDR2 is YSLEER in the germline V gene. V was shortened by 0 bases and J by 3 bases, with 12 bases between the two germline ends. This CDR3 is 15 amino acids long.